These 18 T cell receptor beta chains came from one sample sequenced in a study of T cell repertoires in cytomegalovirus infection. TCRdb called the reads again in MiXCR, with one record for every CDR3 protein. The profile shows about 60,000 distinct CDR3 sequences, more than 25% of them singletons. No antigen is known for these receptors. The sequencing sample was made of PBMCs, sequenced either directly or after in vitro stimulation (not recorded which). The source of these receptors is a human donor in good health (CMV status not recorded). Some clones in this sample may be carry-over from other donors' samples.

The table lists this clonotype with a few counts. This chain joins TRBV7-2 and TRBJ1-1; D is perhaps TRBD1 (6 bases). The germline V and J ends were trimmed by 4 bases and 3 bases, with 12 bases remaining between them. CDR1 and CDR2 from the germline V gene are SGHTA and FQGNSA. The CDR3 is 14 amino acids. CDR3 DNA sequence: TGTGCCAGCAGCTATGGACAGAGGTACACTGAAGCTTTCTTT. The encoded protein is CASSYGQRYTEAFF.

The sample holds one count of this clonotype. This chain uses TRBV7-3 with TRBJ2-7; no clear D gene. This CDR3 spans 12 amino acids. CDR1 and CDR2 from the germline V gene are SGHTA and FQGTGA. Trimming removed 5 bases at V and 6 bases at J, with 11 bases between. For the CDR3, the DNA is TGTGCCAGCAGCCCCGATGGGCGCGAGCAGTACTTC. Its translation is CASSPDGREQYF.

Here the CDR3 DNA reads TGCAGTGCTAGAGCAGGGGGTACCTACGAGCAGTACTTC. Amino acids: CSARAGGTYEQYF. The V and J genes are TRBV20-1 and TRBJ2-7, with 7 bases aligning to TRBD1. The CDR3 contains 13 residues. Germline trimming cut 1 base from V and 2 bases from J; bases unmatched to any gene: 2. Germline V gene sequence: CDR1 DFQATT, CDR2 SNEGSKA (reference sequence).

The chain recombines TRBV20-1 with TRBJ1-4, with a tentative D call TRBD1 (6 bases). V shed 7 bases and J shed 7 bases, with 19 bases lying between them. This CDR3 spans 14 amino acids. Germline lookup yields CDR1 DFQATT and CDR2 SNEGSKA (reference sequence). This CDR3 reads CSVPGGGTTEKLFF. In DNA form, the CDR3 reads TGCAGTGTTCCTGGGGGCGGGACAACTGAAAAACTGTTTTTT.

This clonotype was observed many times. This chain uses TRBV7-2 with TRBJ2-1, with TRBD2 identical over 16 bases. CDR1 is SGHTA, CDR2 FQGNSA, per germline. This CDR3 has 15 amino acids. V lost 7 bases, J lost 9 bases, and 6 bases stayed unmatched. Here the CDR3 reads CASMPGLAGGGEQFF. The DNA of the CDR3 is TGTGCCAGCATGCCGGGACTAGCGGGAGGGGGTGAGCAGTTCTTC.

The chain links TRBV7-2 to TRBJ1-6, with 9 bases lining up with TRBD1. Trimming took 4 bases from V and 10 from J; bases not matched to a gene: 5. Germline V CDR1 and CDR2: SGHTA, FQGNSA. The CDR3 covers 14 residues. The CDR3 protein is CASSWDREKSPLHF. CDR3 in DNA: TGTGCCAGCAGCTGGGACAGGGAGAAGTCACCCCTCCACTTT.

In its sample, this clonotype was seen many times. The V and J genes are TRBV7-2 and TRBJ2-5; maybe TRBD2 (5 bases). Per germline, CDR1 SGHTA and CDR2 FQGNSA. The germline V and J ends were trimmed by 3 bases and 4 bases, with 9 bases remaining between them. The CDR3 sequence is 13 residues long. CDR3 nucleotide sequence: TGTGCCAGCAGCTTTTCTCGGGGAGAGACCCAGTACTTC. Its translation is CASSFSRGETQYF.

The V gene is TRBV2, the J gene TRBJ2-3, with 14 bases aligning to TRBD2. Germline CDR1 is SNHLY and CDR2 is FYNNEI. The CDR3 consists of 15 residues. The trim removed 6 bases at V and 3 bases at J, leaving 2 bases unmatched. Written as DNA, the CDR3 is TGTGCCAGCAGCGGGACTAGCGGGGGAACAGATACGCAGTATTTT. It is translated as CASSGTSGGTDTQYF.

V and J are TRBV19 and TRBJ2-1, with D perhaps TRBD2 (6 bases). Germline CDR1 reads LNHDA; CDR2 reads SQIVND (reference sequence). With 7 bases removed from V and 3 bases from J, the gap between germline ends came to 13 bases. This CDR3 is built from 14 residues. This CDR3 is CASKKRVDYNEQFF. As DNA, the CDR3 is TGTGCCAGTAAGAAGCGGGTAGACTACAATGAGCAGTTCTTC.

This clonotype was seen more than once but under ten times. DNA for the CDR3: TGTGCCAGCAGTTACTCGAACTTCGCGGGGGCGGGTTCACCCCTCCACTTT. The encoded protein is CASSYSNFAGAGSPLHF. The chain links TRBV6-6 to TRBJ1-6; tentatively, D is TRBD1 (6 bases). Trimming removed 0 bases from V and 9 bases from J, with 18 bases in between. CDR1 is MNHNY, CDR2 SVGAGI, per germline (reference sequence). This CDR3 spans 17 amino acids.

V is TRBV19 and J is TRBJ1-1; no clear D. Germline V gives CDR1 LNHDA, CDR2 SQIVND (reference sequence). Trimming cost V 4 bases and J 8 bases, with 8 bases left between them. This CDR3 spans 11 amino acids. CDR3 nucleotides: TGTGCCAGTAGTAATCGCGTGGAAGCTTTCTTT. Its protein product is CASSNRVEAFF. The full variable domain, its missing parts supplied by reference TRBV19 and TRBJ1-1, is DGGITQSPKYLFRKEGQNVTLSCEQNLNHDAMYWYRQDPGQGLRLIYYSQIVNDFQKGDIAEGYSVSREKKESFPLTVTSAQKNPTAFYLCASSNRVEAFFGQGTRLTVV.

The CDR3 nucleotides are TGTGCCAGCACCGCCGAGCCCCTTGAGACCCAGTACTTC. It translates to CASTAEPLETQYF. The V gene is TRBV2, the J gene TRBJ2-5; D gene uncertain. Germline V gives CDR1 SNHLY, CDR2 FYNNEI. The CDR3 has 13 residues. Trimming pared 7 bases from V and 5 bases from J, leaving 14 bases between.

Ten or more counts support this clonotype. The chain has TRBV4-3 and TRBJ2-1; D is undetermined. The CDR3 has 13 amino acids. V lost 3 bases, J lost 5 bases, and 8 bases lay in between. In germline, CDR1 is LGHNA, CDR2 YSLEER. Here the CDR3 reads CASSHLGNNEQFF. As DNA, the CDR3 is TGCGCCAGCAGCCATCTGGGTAACAATGAGCAGTTCTTC.

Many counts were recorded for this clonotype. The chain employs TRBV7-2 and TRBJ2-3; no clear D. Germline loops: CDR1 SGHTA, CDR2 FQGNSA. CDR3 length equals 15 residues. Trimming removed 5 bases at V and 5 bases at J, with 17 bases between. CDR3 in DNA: TGTGCCAGCAGCCCCCTCTCAGGCGGAAAAGATACGCAGTATTTT. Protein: CASSPLSGGKDTQYF.

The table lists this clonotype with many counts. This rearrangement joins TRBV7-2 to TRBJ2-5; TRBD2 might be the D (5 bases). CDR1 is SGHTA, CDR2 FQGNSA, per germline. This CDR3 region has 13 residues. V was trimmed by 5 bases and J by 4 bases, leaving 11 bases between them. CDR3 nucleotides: TGTGCCAGCAGCCGAGACTACCTAGAGACCCAGTACTTC. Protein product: CASSRDYLETQYF.

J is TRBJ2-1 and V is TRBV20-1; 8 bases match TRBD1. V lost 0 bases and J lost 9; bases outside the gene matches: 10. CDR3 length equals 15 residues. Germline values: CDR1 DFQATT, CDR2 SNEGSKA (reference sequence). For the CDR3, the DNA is TGCAGTGCTAGAGATCGAGGACAGGGTTCGAGTGAGCAGTTCTTC. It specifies CSARDRGQGSSEQFF.

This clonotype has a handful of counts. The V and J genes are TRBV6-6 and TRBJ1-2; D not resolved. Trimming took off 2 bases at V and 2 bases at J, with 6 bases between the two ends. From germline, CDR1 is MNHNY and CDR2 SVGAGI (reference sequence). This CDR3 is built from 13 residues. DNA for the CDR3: TGTGCCAGCAGTTACGTGGACAACTATGGCTACACCTTC. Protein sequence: CASSYVDNYGYTF.

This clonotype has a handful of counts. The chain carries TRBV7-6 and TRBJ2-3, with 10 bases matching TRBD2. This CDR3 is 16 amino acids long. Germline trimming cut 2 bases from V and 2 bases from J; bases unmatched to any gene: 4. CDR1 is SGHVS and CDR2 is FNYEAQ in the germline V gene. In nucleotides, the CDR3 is TGTGCCAGCAGCTTACTAGCGGGAGCCCTCACAGATACGCAGTATTTT. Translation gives CASSLLAGALTDTQYF.